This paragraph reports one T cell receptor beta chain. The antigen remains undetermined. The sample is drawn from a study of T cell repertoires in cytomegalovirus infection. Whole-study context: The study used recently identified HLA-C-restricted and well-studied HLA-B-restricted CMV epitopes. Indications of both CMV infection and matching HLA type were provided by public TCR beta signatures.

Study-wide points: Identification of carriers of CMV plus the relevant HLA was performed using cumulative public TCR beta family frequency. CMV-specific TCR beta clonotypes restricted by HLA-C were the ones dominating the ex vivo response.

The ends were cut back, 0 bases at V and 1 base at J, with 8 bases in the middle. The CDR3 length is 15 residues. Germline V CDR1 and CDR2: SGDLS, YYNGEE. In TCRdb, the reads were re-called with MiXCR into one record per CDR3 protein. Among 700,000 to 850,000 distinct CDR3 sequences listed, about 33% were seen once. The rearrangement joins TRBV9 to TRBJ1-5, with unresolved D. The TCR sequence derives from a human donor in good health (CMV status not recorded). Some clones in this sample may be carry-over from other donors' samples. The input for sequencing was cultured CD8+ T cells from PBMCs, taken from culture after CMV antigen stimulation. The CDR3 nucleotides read TGTGCCAGCAGCGTAGACGGGGTGAGCAATCAGCCCCAGCATTTT. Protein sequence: CASSVDGVSNQPQHF.